A single T cell receptor (beta chain) is shown here with its context. What it binds is unknown. TCRdb itself ran the 5' RACE reads through MiXCR, one entry per CDR3 protein. The table includes approximately 500,000 distinct CDR3 sequences, about 12% detected once. This entry belongs to a study of CD8 T cells in ankylosing spondylitis. The study, taken as a whole, reports: Significant enrichment of disease-linked clones was reportedly seen in matched ankylosing spondylitis synovial fluid. Made up of eight highly homologous variants, a TCR beta motif appeared characteristic of ankylosing spondylitis blood.

The clonotype comes from a male donor with ankylosing spondylitis. Sample: blood, either unsorted or a sorted T cell fraction (not recorded which).

CDR3 sequence reads: CASRLDTQETQYF. Written as DNA, the CDR3 is TGTGCCAGCCGCCTGGACACCCAAGAGACCCAGTACTTC. The chain employs TRBV7-9 and TRBJ2-5; D is perhaps TRBD1 (5 bases). V was trimmed by 8 bases and J by 1 base, leaving 11 bases between them. The germline V gene encodes CDR1 SEHNR and CDR2 FQNEAQ (reference sequence). CDR3 length: 13 amino acids.